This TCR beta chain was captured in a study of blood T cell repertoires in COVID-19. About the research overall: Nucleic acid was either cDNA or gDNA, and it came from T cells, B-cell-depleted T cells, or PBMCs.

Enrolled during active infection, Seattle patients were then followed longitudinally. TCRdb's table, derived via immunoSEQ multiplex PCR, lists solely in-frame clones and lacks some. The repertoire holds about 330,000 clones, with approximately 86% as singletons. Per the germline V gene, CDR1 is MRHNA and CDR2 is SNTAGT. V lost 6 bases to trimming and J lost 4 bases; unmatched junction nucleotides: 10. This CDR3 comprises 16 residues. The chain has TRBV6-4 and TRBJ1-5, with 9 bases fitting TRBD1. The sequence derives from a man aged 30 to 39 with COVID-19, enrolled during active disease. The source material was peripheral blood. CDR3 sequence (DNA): TGTGCCAGCAGCGGGGGGGGACAGGGTGGAAATCAGCCCCAGCATTTT. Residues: CASSGGGQGGNQPQHF.